The subject of this entry is one T cell receptor beta chain. The assay was immunoSEQ multiplex PCR, and TCRdb's table has in-frame clones only and misses some. The repertoire consists of approximately 350,000 clones, with roughly 80% occurring once and the leading ten covering about 4.9%. The data originate from a study of blood T cell repertoires in COVID-19. The wider study: COVID-19 samples from acute and convalescent phases originated in the United States, Italy and Spain.

The V segment lost 0 bases and the J segment 6 bases; nucleotides outside the gene matches: 4. The CDR3 is made up of 15 amino acids. Germline V gene data show CDR1 as SGHNT and CDR2 as YENEEA. The study drew participants aged about 18 to 89 years from some 23 US areas. Before being deemed recovered, Cohort 3 donors had two negative PCRs, clearance, or symptom resolution. The clonotype was recovered from a woman between 50 and 59 years old who had recovered from COVID-19. V is TRBV11-3 and J is TRBJ2-1; 8 bases agree with TRBD1. Sequenced material: PBMCs or T cells enriched from blood (not recorded which). The CDR3 spells CASSLDGTGLNEQFF. CDR3 DNA sequence: TGTGCCAGCAGCTTAGATGGGACAGGCCTCAATGAGCAGTTCTTC.